The subject of this entry is one T cell receptor beta chain. The same CDR3 arises from other DNA sequences in this sample as well. Germline CDR1 and CDR2: ENHRY and SYGVKD. V was clipped by 3 bases and J by 4 bases, with 12 bases between them. This CDR3 comprises 14 residues. Here immunoSEQ multiplex PCR was the method, and the copy in TCRdb shows in-frame clones only, minus some. The sample carries about 2.1 million clones, under 95% recorded once. The naive CD8 population came from CD45RO-negative cells selected for CCR7, without terminally differentiated effector memory CD45RA+ cells. This entry belongs to a study of shared clonotypes between healthy human individuals.

Sequencing was performed on naive CD8+ T cells from PBMCs. This receptor was obtained from a young man in good health. Some clones in this sample may be carry-over from other donors' samples. V is TRBV10-3 and J is TRBJ2-5; D is unresolved. The CDR3 nucleotides are TGTGCCATCAGTGAAAGTGTCGGCAGAGAGACCCAGTACTTC. This sequence encodes CAISESVGRETQYF.